This T cell receptor (beta chain) comes out of a study of blood T cell repertoires in COVID-19. Study in general: The United States, Italy and Spain provided the acute and convalescent COVID-19 samples. Sources were T cells, B-cell-depleted T cells, or PBMCs; the material itself was cDNA or gDNA.

This CDR3 is 15 amino acids long. The V gene lost 5 bases and the J gene lost 0 bases, with 12 bases spanning the gap. Per germline, CDR1 MNHEY and CDR2 SMNVEV (reference sequence). Per the study methods: Cell counts per sample came from amplifying reference gene primers. Here immunoSEQ multiplex PCR was the method, and the copy in TCRdb shows in-frame clones only, minus some. V and J calls and clone size are as listed in that table; D and trimming were resolved from the DNA. The top ten clones hold about 7.6% of a sample with a few hundred thousand clones, 85% to 90% of them seen once. The sequence came from a woman in her 70s with active or convalescent COVID-19. The V and J genes are TRBV27 and TRBJ2-3, with a possible D match to TRBD1 (6 bases). Sequencing input: peripheral blood. The CDR3 sequence: CASSPRQASTDTQYF. CDR3 DNA: TGTGCCAGCAGTCCACGACAGGCGAGCACAGATACGCAGTATTTT.